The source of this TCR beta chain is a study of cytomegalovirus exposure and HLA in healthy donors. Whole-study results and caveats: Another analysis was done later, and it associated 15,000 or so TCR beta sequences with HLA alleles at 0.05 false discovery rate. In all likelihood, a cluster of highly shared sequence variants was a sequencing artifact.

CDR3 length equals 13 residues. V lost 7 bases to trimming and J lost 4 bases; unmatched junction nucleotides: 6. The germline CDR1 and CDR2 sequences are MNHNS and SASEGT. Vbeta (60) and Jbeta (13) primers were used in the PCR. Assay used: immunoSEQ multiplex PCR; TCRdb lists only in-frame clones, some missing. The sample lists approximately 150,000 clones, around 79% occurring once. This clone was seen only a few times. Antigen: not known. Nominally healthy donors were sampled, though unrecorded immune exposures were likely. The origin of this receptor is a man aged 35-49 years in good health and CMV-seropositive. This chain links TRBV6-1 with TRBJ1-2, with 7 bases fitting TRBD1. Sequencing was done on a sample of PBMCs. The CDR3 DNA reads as TGTGCCAGCACCCCCACAGGGGCCTATGGCTACACCTTC. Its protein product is CASTPTGAYGYTF.